Listed here are 13 T cell receptor beta chains from one sample, sequenced in a study of ipilimumab plus nivolumab after autologous stem cell transplantation. Profiling relied on immunoSEQ multiplex PCR, and the TCRdb table lists in-frame clones only, not all of them. The sample has some 87,000 clones, more than 80% seen once; the top ten hold 2% to 2.5%. The sequencing used PBMCs, collected in a trial of ipilimumab plus nivolumab as post-transplant consolidation. The origin of the receptors is a male donor with diffuse large B-cell lymphoma.

This chain connects TRBV18 to TRBJ1-1; 9 nucleotides match TRBD1. The J segment lost 2 bases and the V segment lost 3 bases, leaving 4 bases of the junction unmatched. The germline V gene has CDR1 KGHSH and CDR2 LQKENI. CDR3 length: 15 amino acids. Written as DNA, the CDR3 is TGTGCCAGCTCACCCCCGGGACAGGGTAACACTGAAGCTTTCTTT. Protein sequence: CASSPPGQGNTEAFF.

This sequence joins TRBV15 and TRBJ1-2; D perhaps matches TRBD1 (6 bases). Deletions cut 5 bases from V and 6 bases from J, with 19 bases between. CDR3 length: 15 amino acids. Germline values: CDR1 LNHNV, CDR2 YYDKDF (reference sequence). CDR3 sequence: CATSPANRDHHGYTF. The CDR3 DNA is TGTGCCACCAGCCCGGCCAACAGGGACCACCATGGCTACACCTTC.

V and J are TRBV7-2 and TRBJ1-6; D possibly corresponds to TRBD1 (6 bases). The CDR3 covers 18 residues. Trimming pared 1 base from V and 0 bases from J, leaving 13 bases between. Looked up from germline, CDR1 is SGHTA and CDR2 is FQGNSA. The CDR3 coding sequence is TGTGCCAGCAGCTTAGGGTTGGGAGGGGGCTCCTATAATTCACCCCTCCACTTT. Protein: CASSLGLGGGSYNSPLHF.

To note about this clone: One end of the junction does not line up with germline, which may come from a read error. The chain joins TRBV5-4 to TRBJ2-6; 7 bases agree with TRBD1. The CDR3 loop spans 17 amino acids. CDR1 and CDR2 (germline): SGHNT, YYREEE (reference sequence). This CDR3 is CASSQIYRGSGANVLTF. In DNA form, the CDR3 reads TGCGCCAGCAGCCAAATTTACAGGGGATCTGGGGCCAACGTCCTGACTTTC. Supplemented by reference TRBV5-4 and TRBJ2-6, the full variable domain reads ETGVTQSPTHLIKTRGQQVTLRCSSQSGHNTVSWYQQALGQGPQFIFQYYREEENGRGNFPPRFSGLQFPNYSSELNVNALELDDSALYLCASSQIYRGSGANVLTFGAGSRLTVL.

J is TRBJ2-7 and V is TRBV5-1; D may correspond to TRBD1 or TRBD2 (5 bases each). The germline V gene encodes CDR1 SGHRS and CDR2 YFSETQ. Trimming cost V 0 bases and J 6 bases, with 13 bases left between them. This CDR3 is 14 amino acids long. This chain's CDR3 is CASSLGVTGREQYF. CDR3 nucleotides: TGCGCCAGCAGCTTGGGGGTAACGGGGCGCGAGCAGTACTTC.

This clone appeared once. The rearrangement joins TRBV7-7 to TRBJ2-2; 7 bases match TRBD1. Germline V CDR1 and CDR2: SSHAT, FNYEAQ (reference sequence). Trimming took 0 bases from V and 4 from J; bases not matched to a gene: 5. CDR3 length: 16 residues. The CDR3 here is CASSLAGGYSTGELFF. Here the CDR3 DNA reads TGTGCCAGCAGCTTAGCAGGGGGCTATAGCACCGGGGAGCTGTTTTTT. The full variable domain, completed using reference TRBV7-7 and TRBJ2-2, is GAGVSQSPRYKVTKRGQDVTLRCDPISSHATLYWYQQALGQGPEFLTYFNYEAQPDKSGLPSDRFSAERPEGSISTLTIQRTEQRDSAMYRCASSLAGGYSTGELFFGEGSRLTVL.

This clone appeared a single time. V and J are TRBV5-5 and TRBJ2-2, with TRBD1 matching over 9 bases. J gave up 5 bases and V 4 bases, and 9 bases lay outside the gene matches. Looked up from germline, CDR1 is SGHKS and CDR2 is YYEKEE (reference sequence). This CDR3 is 16 amino acids long. The CDR3 spells CASSGVQGARTGELFF. CDR3 bases: TGTGCCAGCAGCGGGGTACAGGGGGCGCGGACCGGGGAGCTGTTTTTT.

The chain recombines TRBV10-1 with TRBJ1-1; D is unresolved. The CDR3 consists of 10 residues. The V end was cut by 3 bases, the J end by 11 bases, with 7 bases between. Per germline, CDR1 WNHNN and CDR2 SYGVQD (reference sequence). CDR3 bases: TGCGCCAGCAGTGATCAAAGGGCTTTCTTT. This translates into CASSDQRAFF.

A single count supports this clone. The chain carries TRBV18 and TRBJ2-3; D is unresolved. CDR1 and CDR2 from the germline V gene are KGHSH and LQKENI. The CDR3 has 13 amino acids. Trimming removed 8 bases from V and 0 bases from J, with 9 bases in between. The CDR3 DNA is TGTGCCAGCAAGACCCTAAGCACAGATACGCAGTATTTT. This gives the protein CASKTLSTDTQYF.

V is TRBV29-1 and J is TRBJ1-2; TRBD1 matches at 8 bases. With V trimmed by 4 bases and J by 8 bases, 9 bases remained unmatched. The CDR3 extends over 13 amino acids. Germline V gene sequence: CDR1 SQVTM, CDR2 ANQGSEA. In nucleotides, the CDR3 is TGCAGCGTTGTAACAGGGACAGGTCTAGGCTACACCTTC. It specifies CSVVTGTGLGYTF.

This chain links TRBV15 with TRBJ2-7; D gene ambiguous. The V gene lost 1 base and the J gene lost 3 bases, with 10 bases spanning the gap. This CDR3 comprises 14 residues. Per the germline V gene, CDR1 is LNHNV and CDR2 is YYDKDF (reference sequence). CDR3 loop: CATSRGGTYYEQYF. The CDR3 nucleotides are TGTGCCACCAGCAGAGGGGGAACTTACTACGAGCAGTACTTC. Filled out from reference TRBV15 and TRBJ2-7, the complete variable domain reads DAMVIQNPRYQVTQFGKPVTLSCSQTLNHNVMYWYQQKSSQAPKLLFHYYDKDFNNEADTPDNFQSRRPNTSFCFLDIRSPGLGDTAMYLCATSRGGTYYEQYFGPGTRLTVT.

This clone has just a few counts. The chain employs TRBV7-3 and TRBJ2-7; D is perhaps TRBD1 or TRBD2 (6 bases each). The germline gives CDR1 SGHTA, CDR2 FQGTGA. The CDR3 has 13 amino acids. Between the trimmed V and J ends, which lost 3 bases and 3 bases, there was a span of 9 bases. The CDR3 DNA is TGTGCCAGCAGCTTCAGGGGAGGCTACGAGCAGTACTTC. It encodes CASSFRGGYEQYF.

This chain uses TRBV11-2 with TRBJ2-7; either TRBD1 or TRBD2 may fit D (5 bases each). This CDR3 comprises 13 residues. Trimming took off 5 bases at V and 1 base at J, with 9 bases between the two ends. The V gene's germline CDR1 is SGHAT and CDR2 FQNNGV. The CDR3 sequence is CASSPGPSYEQYF. Here the CDR3 DNA reads TGTGCCAGCAGCCCGGGACCTTCCTACGAGCAGTACTTC.